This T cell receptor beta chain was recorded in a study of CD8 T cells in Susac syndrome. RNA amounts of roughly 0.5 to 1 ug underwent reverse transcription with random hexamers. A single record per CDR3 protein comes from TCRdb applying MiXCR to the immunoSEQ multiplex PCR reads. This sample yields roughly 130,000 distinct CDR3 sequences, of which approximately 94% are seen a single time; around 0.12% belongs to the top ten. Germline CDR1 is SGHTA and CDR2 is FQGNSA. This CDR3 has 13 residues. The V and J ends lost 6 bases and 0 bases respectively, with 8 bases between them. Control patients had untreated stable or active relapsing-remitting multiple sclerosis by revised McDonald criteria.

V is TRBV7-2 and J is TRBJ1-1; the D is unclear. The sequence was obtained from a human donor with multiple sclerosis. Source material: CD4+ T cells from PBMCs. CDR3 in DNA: TGTGCCAGCAGGTCGGATTTGAACACTGAAGCTTTCTTT. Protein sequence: CASRSDLNTEAFF.